Included here is one T cell receptor (beta chain) sequence, with context. The antigen is undetermined. The sample is drawn from a study of cytomegalovirus exposure and HLA in healthy donors. General study points: About 180 TCR beta chains were listed as cytomegalovirus-associated.

The CDR3 loop spans 13 amino acids. V lost 6 bases and J lost 1, with 10 bases in between. Germline-derived CDR1 and CDR2 are MDHEN and SYDVKM. It was with 60 Vbeta and 13 Jbeta primers that the PCR ran. In the original processing: In a later analysis, the count reached roughly 80 million unique TCR beta chains, with roughly 9.9 million shared. The protocol was immunoSEQ multiplex PCR, while the TCRdb copy is restricted to in-frame clones and leaves out a portion. V and J calls and clone size come straight from that table; D and trimming were deduced from the DNA. The table has about 150,000 clones, under 80% seen once.

The rearrangement links TRBV28 to TRBJ2-7, with D possibly matching TRBD1 (6 bases). The specimen was PBMCs. This TCR was recovered from a man aged 18 to 29 in good health and CMV-seropositive. The CDR3 loop reads CASRQQGSYEQYF. The CDR3 nucleotides read TGTGCCAGCAGGCAACAGGGATCCTACGAGCAGTACTTC.